This T cell receptor (beta chain) was documented in a study of molecular identifiers for immune sequencing clone quantification. The study's findings and limits: Clones above 20 RNA copies held over 99% of effector molecules, under 1% in naive cells. For highly expanded clones, sizes could be underestimated when identical TCR molecules share a barcode.

V lost 0 bases and J 5 bases, leaving 15 bases between the germline ends. The CDR3 is 15 amino acids. CDR1 and CDR2 (germline): SGDLS, YYNGEE. Each CDR3 protein gets one entry after TCRdb re-called the PCR reads with MiXCR. The sample has about 10,000 distinct CDR3 sequences; more than 15% are singletons. Naive CD8 T cells were sorted, and the gate applied was CD8+CD4-CCR7+CD45RA+. This clonotype was recorded at least ten times. The antigen is undetermined. Sequenced sample: naive CD8+ T cells from blood, with Jurkat cell RNA spiked in. Documented subset: FACS-sorted CD8+CD4-CCR7+CD45RA+ naive T cells. This receptor was obtained from a human donor in good health. Some libraries in this study had Jurkat cell RNA spiked in. The chain recombines TRBV9 with TRBJ2-7; TRBD1 is a possible D gene (7 bases). CDR3 sequence: CASSVGNRGGNEQYF. The CDR3 coding sequence is TGTGCCAGCAGCGTAGGGAACAGGGGAGGAAACGAGCAGTACTTC.